A single sample gave rise to the 16 T cell receptor beta chains below, sequenced in a study of Ad26.COV2.S vaccination and SARS-CoV-2 variants (dated by TCRdb to the early 2020s). The protocol used for the library was the immunoSEQ multiplex PCR assay. TCRdb's version of the immuneACCESS table is confined to in-frame rearrangements and falls short of the full clone set. An unresolved V gene accounts for under half of the shortfall where checked; the remainder is of unknown origin. The sample table shows under 250,000 clones, and approximately 88% are seen once. The top ten constitute about 2.7% of the sample. The treatment or condition label corresponds to: some 20 received Ad26.COV2.S at low or high dose, single or two shots; about 5 received placebo; per-sample allocation not given. Repertoires of vaccine and placebo recipients were sequenced from samples collected on day 63 after the first injection.

The sample consisted of peripheral blood, taken in a trial of Ad26.COV2.S vaccine versus placebo. All receptors come from a person between 18 and 60 years old who received the Ad26.COV2.S COVID-19 vaccine or a placebo.

This chain uses TRBV2 with TRBJ1-3, with D perhaps TRBD1 (6 bases). Between the trimmed V and J ends, which lost 3 bases and 3 bases, there was a span of 12 bases. Germline V gene lookup returns CDR1 SNHLY and CDR2 FYNNEI. The CDR3 runs to 15 residues. CDR3 loop: CASSDMGGYGNTIYF. Written as DNA, the CDR3 is TGTGCCAGCAGTGATATGGGGGGCTATGGAAACACCATATATTTT.

The J gene is TRBJ1-2, the V gene TRBV11-3; perhaps TRBD1 as D (6 bases). V was cut by 5 bases and J by 13 bases, with 29 bases left in between. The CDR3 runs 16 residues. CDR1 is SGHNT and CDR2 is YENEEA in the germline V gene. The CDR3 here is CASSKTGELRGAKITF. CDR3 DNA sequence: TGTGCCAGCAGCAAGACAGGCGAACTGCGCGGCGCGAAAATCACCTTC. The full variable domain, in which reference TRBV11-3 and TRBJ1-2 provide the parts outside the CDR3, is EAGVVQSPRYKIIEKKQPVAFWCNPISGHNTLYWYLQNLGQGPELLIRYENEEAVDDSQLPKDRFSAERLKGVDSTLKIQPAELGDSAVYLCASSKTGELRGAKITFGSGTRLTVV.

The chain employs TRBV20-1 and TRBJ2-1, with 9 nucleotides matching TRBD2. Unmatched junction bases numbered 2, after V lost 3 bases and J lost 8 bases. The CDR3 covers 12 residues. Germline lookup yields CDR1 DFQATT and CDR2 SNEGSKA (reference sequence). The CDR3 spells CSASLAGHEQFF. Here the CDR3 DNA reads TGCAGTGCTAGTCTAGCGGGGCATGAGCAGTTCTTC.

J is TRBJ1-2 and V is TRBV9; D is undetermined. The CDR3 sequence is 15 residues long. The ends were cut back, 4 bases at V and 0 bases at J, with 13 bases in the middle. Germline assignment: CDR1 SGDLS and CDR2 YYNGEE. The CDR3 sequence is CASSHLGKANYGYTF. The DNA of the CDR3 is TGTGCCAGCAGCCACCTTGGCAAGGCTAACTATGGCTACACCTTC.

The chain combines TRBV20-1 with TRBJ2-5, with D unresolved. Germline CDR1 DFQATT, CDR2 SNEGSKA (reference sequence). The ends were cut back, 3 bases at V and 2 bases at J, with 4 bases in the middle. The CDR3 is 11 residues long. The CDR3 spells CSASPQETQYF. CDR3 DNA: TGCAGTGCTAGCCCGCAAGAGACCCAGTACTTC.

This clone was counted a few times. The rearrangement joins TRBV5-4 to TRBJ2-5; TRBD2 agrees at 13 bases. The V gene's germline CDR1 is SGHNT and CDR2 YYREEE (reference sequence). The V gene end was trimmed by 0 bases and the J gene end by 5 bases; junction bases not matched to a gene: 10. The CDR3 extends over 18 amino acids. The CDR3: CASSLELAGGPLSETQYF. CDR3 bases: TGTGCCAGCAGCTTGGAACTAGCGGGAGGGCCATTATCGGAGACCCAGTACTTC.

The CDR3 reads CASSELPLEQYF. DNA of the CDR3: TGTGCCAGCAGTGAACTTCCTCTCGAGCAGTACTTC. The chain recombines TRBV12-3 or TRBV12-4 with TRBJ2-7; D gene unclear. Trimming cost V 5 bases and J 6 bases, with 11 bases left between them. This CDR3 is built from 12 residues.

This chain joins TRBV18 and TRBJ2-6; no reliable D call. The germline CDR1 and CDR2 sequences are KGHSH and LQKENI. V lost 3 bases and J 0 bases, leaving 9 bases between the germline ends. The CDR3 has 16 residues. The CDR3 DNA reads as TGTGCCAGCTCACCTTCCATTTCCTCTGGGGCCAACGTCCTGACTTTC. Residues: CASSPSISSGANVLTF.

The chain is built from TRBV27 and TRBJ1-6; no clear D. This CDR3 contains 15 residues. Per germline, CDR1 MNHEY and CDR2 SMNVEV (reference sequence). The V gene lost 6 bases and the J gene lost 9 bases, with 18 bases spanning the gap. The CDR3 reads CASRKIELVLSPLHF. CDR3 nucleotide sequence: TGTGCCAGCAGAAAAATCGAGCTTGTTCTTTCACCCCTCCACTTT.

The genes are TRBV12-3 or TRBV12-4 and TRBJ1-2; TRBD1 is a possible D gene (5 bases). V lost 5 bases and J lost 9, with 10 bases in between. The length of the CDR3 is 11 residues. The CDR3: CASSERGSYTF. In DNA, the CDR3 is TGTGCCAGCAGTGAAAGGGGTAGCTACACCTTC.

This chain connects TRBV19 to TRBJ2-1, with 9 bases fitting TRBD2. Germline CDR1 and CDR2: LNHDA and SQIVND (reference sequence). The V segment lost 4 bases and the J segment 7 bases; nucleotides outside the gene matches: 11. This CDR3 contains 16 residues. CDR3 in amino acids: CASSSPPGGRANEQFF. As DNA, the CDR3 is TGTGCCAGTAGTAGTCCCCCGGGCGGGAGGGCTAATGAGCAGTTCTTC.

V usage is TRBV6-6 and J usage is TRBJ2-1, with TRBD1 matching 7 bases. The CDR3 length is 14 residues. Germline CDR1 reads MNHNY; CDR2 reads SVGAGI (reference sequence). The V and J ends lost 5 bases and 5 bases, in that order; junction bases with no gene match: 6. The CDR3 nucleotides read TGTGCCAGCAGTGGTGACAGGGTAGACAATGAGCAGTTCTTC. This translates into CASSGDRVDNEQFF.

The chain links TRBV18 to TRBJ2-1; 14 bases agree with TRBD2. J gave up 13 bases and V 4 bases, and 12 bases lay outside the gene matches. Germline CDR1 is KGHSH and CDR2 is LQKENI. CDR3 size: 16 residues. In nucleotides, the CDR3 is TGTGCCAGCTCACGCGCCGGACTAGCGGGGGGTACTAGACAGTTCTTC. Encoded protein: CASSRAGLAGGTRQFF.

This sequence joins TRBV4-1 and TRBJ1-6; D call uncertain. The CDR3 is made up of 16 amino acids. Germline V gene lookup returns CDR1 MGHRA and CDR2 YSYEKL. The ends were cut back, 3 bases at V and 7 bases at J, with 16 bases in the middle. For the CDR3, the DNA is TGCGCCAGCAGCCATCTCTTAAGGAGGAAGAATTCACCCCTCCACTTT. Translated: CASSHLLRRKNSPLHF.

V usage is TRBV6-1 and J usage is TRBJ2-5; TRBD1 aligns across 8 bases. CDR1 is MNHNS, CDR2 SASEGT, per germline. The length of the CDR3 is 14 residues. V lost 3 bases and J lost 6; bases outside the gene matches: 6. The chain's CDR3 is CASSDPGQGQTQYF. As DNA, the CDR3 is TGTGCCAGCAGTGATCCCGGACAGGGCCAGACCCAGTACTTC.

As DNA, the CDR3 is TGTGCCAGCAGCTTAGATAGGGTCGAAGTCCATGAGCAGTTCTTC. This encodes CASSLDRVEVHEQFF. This chain connects TRBV11-2 to TRBJ2-1; D unresolved. Trimming pared 0 bases from V and 8 bases from J, leaving 14 bases between. This CDR3 contains 15 residues. Germline V gene sequence: CDR1 SGHAT, CDR2 FQNNGV.